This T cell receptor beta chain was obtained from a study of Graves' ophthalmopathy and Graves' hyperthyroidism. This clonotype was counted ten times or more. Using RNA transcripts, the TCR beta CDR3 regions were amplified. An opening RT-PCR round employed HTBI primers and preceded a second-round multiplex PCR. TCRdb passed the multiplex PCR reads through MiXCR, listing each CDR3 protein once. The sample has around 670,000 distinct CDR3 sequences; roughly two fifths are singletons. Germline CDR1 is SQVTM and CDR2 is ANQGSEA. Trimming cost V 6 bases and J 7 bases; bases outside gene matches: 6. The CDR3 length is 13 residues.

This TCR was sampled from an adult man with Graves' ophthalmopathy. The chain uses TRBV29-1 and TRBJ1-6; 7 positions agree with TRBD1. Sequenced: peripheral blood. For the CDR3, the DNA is TGCAGCGTCCGACCGGGACAGAATTCACCCCTCCACTTT. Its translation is CSVRPGQNSPLHF.